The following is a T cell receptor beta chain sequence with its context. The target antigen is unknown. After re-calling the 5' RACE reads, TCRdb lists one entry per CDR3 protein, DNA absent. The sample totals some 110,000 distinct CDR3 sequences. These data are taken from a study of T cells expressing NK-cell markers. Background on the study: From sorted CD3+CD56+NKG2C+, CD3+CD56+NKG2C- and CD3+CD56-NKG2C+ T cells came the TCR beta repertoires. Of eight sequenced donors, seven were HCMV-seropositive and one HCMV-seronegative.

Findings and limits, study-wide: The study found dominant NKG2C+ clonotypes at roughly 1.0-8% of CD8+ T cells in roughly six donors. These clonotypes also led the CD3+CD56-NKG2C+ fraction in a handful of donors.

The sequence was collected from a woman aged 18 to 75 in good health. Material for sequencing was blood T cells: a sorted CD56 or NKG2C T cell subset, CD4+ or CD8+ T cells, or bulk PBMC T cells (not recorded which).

The chain's CDR3 is CSVEDRGSSYEQYF. The V gene is TRBV29-1, the J gene TRBJ2-7; TCRdb's assignment of TRBD1 cannot be checked, as there is no DNA. The CDR3 length is 14 residues. Germline V gives CDR1 SQVTM, CDR2 ANQGSEA.